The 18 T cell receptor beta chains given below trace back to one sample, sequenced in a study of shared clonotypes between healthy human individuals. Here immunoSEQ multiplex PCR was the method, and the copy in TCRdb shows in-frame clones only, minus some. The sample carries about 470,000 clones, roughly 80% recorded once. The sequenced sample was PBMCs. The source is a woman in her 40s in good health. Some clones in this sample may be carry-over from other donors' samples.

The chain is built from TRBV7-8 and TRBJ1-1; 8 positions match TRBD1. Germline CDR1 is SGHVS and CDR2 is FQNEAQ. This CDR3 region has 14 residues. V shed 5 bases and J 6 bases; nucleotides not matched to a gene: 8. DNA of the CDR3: TGTGCCAGCAGCAAGGACAGGGACGGGGCTGAAGCTTTCTTT. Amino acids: CASSKDRDGAEAFF.

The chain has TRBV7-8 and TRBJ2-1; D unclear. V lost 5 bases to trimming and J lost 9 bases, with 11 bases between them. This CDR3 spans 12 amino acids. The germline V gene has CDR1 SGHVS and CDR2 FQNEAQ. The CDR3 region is CASSKFLGEQFF. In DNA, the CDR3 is TGTGCCAGCAGCAAGTTCCTAGGTGAGCAGTTCTTC.

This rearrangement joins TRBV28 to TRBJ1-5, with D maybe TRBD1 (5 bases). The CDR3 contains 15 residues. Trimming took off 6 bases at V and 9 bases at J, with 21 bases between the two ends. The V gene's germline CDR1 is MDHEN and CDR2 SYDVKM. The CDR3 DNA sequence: TGTGCCAGCAGACAGGACACGGAACTCCTAGGGCCCCAGCATTTT. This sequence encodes CASRQDTELLGPQHF.

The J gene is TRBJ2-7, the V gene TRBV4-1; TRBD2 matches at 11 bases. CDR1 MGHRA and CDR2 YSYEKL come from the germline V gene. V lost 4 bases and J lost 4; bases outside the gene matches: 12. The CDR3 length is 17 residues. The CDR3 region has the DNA TGCGCCAGCAGCCCGGGACTAGCGGCTCTTAGGGGATACGAGCAGTACTTC. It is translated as CASSPGLAALRGYEQYF.

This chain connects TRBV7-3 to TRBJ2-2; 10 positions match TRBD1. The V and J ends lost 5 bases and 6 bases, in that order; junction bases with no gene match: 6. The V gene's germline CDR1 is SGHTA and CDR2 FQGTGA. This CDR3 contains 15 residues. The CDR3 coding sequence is TGTGCCAGCAGCCGCGTGACAGGGGGCTCCGGGGAGCTGTTTTTT. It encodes CASSRVTGGSGELFF. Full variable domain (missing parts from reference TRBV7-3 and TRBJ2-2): GAGVSQTPSNKVTEKGKYVELRCDPISGHTALYWYRQSLGQGPEFLIYFQGTGAADDSGLPNDRFFAVRPEGSVSTLKIQRTERGDSAVYLCASSRVTGGSGELFFGEGSRLTVL.

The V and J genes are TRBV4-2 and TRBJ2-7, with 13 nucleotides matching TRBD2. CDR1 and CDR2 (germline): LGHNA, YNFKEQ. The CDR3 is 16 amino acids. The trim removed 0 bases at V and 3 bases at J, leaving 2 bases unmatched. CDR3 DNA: TGTGCCAGCAGCCAAGATTGGACTAGCGGGAGCTACGAGCAGTACTTC. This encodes CASSQDWTSGSYEQYF.

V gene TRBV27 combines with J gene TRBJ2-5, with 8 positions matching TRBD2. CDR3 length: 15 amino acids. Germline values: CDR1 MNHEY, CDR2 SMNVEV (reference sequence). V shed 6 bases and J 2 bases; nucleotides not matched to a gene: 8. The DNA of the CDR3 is TGTGCCAGCAGCCGTAGCGGGACACGACAAGAGACCCAGTACTTC. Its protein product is CASSRSGTRQETQYF.

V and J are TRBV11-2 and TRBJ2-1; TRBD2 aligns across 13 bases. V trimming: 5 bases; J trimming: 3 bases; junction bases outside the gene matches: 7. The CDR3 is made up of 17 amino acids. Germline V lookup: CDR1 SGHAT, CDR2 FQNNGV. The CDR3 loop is CASSPRTSGGFYNEQFF. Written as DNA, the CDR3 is TGTGCCAGCAGCCCAAGGACTAGCGGGGGATTCTACAATGAGCAGTTCTTC.

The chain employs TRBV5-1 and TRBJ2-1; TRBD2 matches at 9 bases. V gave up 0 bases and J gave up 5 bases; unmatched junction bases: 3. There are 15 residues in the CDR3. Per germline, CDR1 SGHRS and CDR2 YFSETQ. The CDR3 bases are TGCGCCAGCAGCTTGGAAGGCGGGAGGGACAATGAGCAGTTCTTC. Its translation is CASSLEGGRDNEQFF.

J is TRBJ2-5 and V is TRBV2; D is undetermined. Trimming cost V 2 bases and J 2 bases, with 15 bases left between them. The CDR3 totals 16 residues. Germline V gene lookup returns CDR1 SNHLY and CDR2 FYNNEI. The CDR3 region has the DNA TGTGCCAGCAGTGAATATGTCGTCGGTATTCAAGAGACCCAGTACTTC. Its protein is CASSEYVVGIQETQYF.

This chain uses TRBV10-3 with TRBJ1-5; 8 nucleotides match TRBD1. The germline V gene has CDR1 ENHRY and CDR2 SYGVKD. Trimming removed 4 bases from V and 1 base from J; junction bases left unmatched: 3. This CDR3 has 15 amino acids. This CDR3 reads CAISVGQESNQPQHF. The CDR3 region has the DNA TGTGCCATCAGTGTGGGACAGGAGAGCAATCAGCCCCAGCATTTT.

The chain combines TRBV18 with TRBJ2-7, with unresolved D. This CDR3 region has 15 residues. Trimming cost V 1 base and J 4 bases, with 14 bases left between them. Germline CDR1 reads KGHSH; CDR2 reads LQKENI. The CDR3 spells CASSPRAAAPYEQYF. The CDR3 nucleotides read TGTGCCAGCTCACCACGGGCGGCAGCGCCTTACGAGCAGTACTTC.

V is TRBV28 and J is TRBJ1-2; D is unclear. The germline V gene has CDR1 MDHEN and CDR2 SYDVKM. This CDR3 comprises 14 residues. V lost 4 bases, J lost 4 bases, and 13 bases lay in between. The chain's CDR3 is CASSSGPLRYGYTF. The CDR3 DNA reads TGTGCCAGCAGTTCCGGGCCCTTACGCTATGGCTACACCTTC.

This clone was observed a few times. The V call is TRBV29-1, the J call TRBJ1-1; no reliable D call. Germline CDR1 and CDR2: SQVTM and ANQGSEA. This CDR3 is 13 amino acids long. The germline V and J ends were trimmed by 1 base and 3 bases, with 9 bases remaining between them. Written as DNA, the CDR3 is TGCAGCGTTGAAGTCCGACGGGACACTGAAGCTTTCTTT. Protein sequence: CSVEVRRDTEAFF.

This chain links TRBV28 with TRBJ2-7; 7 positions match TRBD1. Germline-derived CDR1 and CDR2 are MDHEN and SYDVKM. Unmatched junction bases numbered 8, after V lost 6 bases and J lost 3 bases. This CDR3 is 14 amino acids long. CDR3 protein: CASRPPGQYYEQYF. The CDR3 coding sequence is TGTGCCAGCAGGCCTCCGGGACAGTACTACGAGCAGTACTTC.

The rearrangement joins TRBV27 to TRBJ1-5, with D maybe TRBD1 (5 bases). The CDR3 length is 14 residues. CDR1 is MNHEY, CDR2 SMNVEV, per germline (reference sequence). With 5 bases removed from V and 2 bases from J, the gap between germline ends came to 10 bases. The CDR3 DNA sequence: TGTGCCAGCAGTCCGGTGGGGGGCAATCAGCCCCAGCATTTT. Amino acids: CASSPVGGNQPQHF.

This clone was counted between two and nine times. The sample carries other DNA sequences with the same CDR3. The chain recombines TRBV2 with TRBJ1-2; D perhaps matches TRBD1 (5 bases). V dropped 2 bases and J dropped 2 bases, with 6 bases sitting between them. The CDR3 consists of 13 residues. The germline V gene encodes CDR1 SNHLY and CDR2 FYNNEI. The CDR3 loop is CASSEQGNYGYTF. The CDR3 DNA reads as TGTGCCAGCAGTGAACAGGGCAACTATGGCTACACCTTC.

The CDR3 protein is CASSPEKNNQPQHF. CDR3 in DNA: TGTGCCAGCTCACCAGAGAAGAACAATCAGCCCCAGCATTTT. The rearrangement joins TRBV18 to TRBJ1-5; no definite D call. V lost 2 bases and J 3 bases, leaving 8 bases between the germline ends. Germline V gives CDR1 KGHSH, CDR2 LQKENI. The CDR3 length is 14 residues.